The sequence of this T cell receptor (beta chain) was determined in a study of OX40 agonist ivuxolimab in advanced cancers. Study context: An agonistic anti-OX40 (CD134) antibody, ivuxolimab, was used to treat the patients. Allowance was made for prior anti-PD-1, anti-PD-L1 or anti-CTLA-4 therapy, and approximately 40% had some.

V shed 0 bases and J shed 5 bases, with 7 bases lying between them. Germline assignment: CDR1 MGHRA and CDR2 YSYEKL. CDR3 size: 13 residues. TCRdb's table, derived via immunoSEQ multiplex PCR, lists solely in-frame clones and lacks some. The sample contains 100,000 or so clones, 89% of which appear only once. Here the sequenced sample was CD4+ or CD8+ T cells sorted from blood, taken in a trial of the OX40 agonist ivuxolimab. The clonotype originates from an adult with an advanced solid tumor such as melanoma, head and neck, liver or kidney cancer. The chain employs TRBV4-1 and TRBJ1-2; D is undetermined. The CDR3 coding sequence is TGCGCCAGCAGCCAAGAATCCGTGTATGGCTACACCTTC. Its translation is CASSQESVYGYTF.